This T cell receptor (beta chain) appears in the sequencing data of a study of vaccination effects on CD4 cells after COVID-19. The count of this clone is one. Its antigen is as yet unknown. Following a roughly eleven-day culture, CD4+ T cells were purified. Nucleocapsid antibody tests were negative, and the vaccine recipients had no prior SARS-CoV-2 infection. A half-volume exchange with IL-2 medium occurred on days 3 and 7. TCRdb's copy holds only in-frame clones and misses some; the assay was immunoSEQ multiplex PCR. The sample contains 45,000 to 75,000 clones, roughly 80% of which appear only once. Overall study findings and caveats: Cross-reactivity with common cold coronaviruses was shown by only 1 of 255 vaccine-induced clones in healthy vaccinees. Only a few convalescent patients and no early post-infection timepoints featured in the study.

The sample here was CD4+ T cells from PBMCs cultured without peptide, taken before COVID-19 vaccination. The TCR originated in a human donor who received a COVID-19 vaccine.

The CDR3 loop reads CASTHPDRVHPGANVLTF. The CDR3, as DNA: TGTGCCAGCACCCACCCGGACAGGGTTCACCCTGGGGCCAACGTCCTGACTTTC. V gene TRBV9 combines with J gene TRBJ2-6, with 8 bases identical to TRBD1. With 6 bases clipped from V and 2 bases from J, the junction kept 13 bases outside the gene matches. There are 18 residues in the CDR3. Germline V gives CDR1 SGDLS, CDR2 YYNGEE.